A single sample is the source of the 21 T cell receptor beta chains below, sequenced in a study of Tregs in tolerant kidney transplant recipients. This table comes from immunoSEQ multiplex PCR, and its TCRdb copy is limited to in-frame clones, with some not included. The sample lists 85,000 to 90,000 clones, around nine tenths occurring once. The sequencing input was CD8+ T cells from blood. Receptors originate from a human donor in good health.

This clone was detected a few times. The chain joins TRBV27 to TRBJ1-5, with no clear D. Germline V gene sequence: CDR1 MNHEY, CDR2 SMNVEV (reference sequence). This CDR3 has 13 residues. The V end was cut by 3 bases, the J end by 0 bases, with 3 bases between. CDR3 bases: TGTGCCAGCAGTTTCCGTAGCAATCAGCCCCAGCATTTT. It translates to CASSFRSNQPQHF.

The chain combines TRBV4-1 with TRBJ1-2, with unresolved D. CDR3 length: 13 residues. Germline values: CDR1 MGHRA, CDR2 YSYEKL. Between the trimmed V and J ends, which lost 1 base and 6 bases, there was a span of 9 bases. The CDR3 sequence: CASSQGYVDGYTF. For the CDR3, the DNA is TGCGCCAGCAGCCAAGGGTACGTCGATGGCTACACCTTC.

Details on this clone: At the DNA level, this CDR3 is encoded by other sequences in the same sample as well. This chain links TRBV6-5 with TRBJ2-1; D ambiguous. This CDR3 is 16 amino acids long. The germline CDR1 and CDR2 sequences are MNHEY and SVGAGI. The V gene lost 0 bases and the J gene lost 4 bases, with 13 bases spanning the gap. The CDR3 loop is CASSYSSGSSYNEQFF. The DNA for the CDR3 is TGTGCCAGCAGTTACTCGAGTGGTTCAAGTTACAATGAGCAGTTCTTC.

This clone was detected once. The chain recombines TRBV7-9 with TRBJ2-7, with TRBD1 identical over 7 bases. This CDR3 comprises 15 residues. V dropped 1 base and J dropped 2; count of bases not matched to a gene: 5. Germline lookup yields CDR1 SEHNR and CDR2 FQNEAQ (reference sequence). CDR3 sequence: CASSLGTGNPYEQYF. The CDR3 DNA sequence: TGTGCCAGCAGCTTAGGGACAGGAAATCCCTACGAGCAGTACTTC.

V and J are TRBV6-5 and TRBJ1-2, with D tentatively TRBD1 (5 bases). Trimming left V 2 bases short and J 10 bases short, with 17 bases between. Germline loops: CDR1 MNHEY, CDR2 SVGAGI. This CDR3 is built from 14 residues. In nucleotides, the CDR3 is TGTGCCAGCAGTTACACAGACAGCGGTCGGGACTACACCTTC. It yields the protein CASSYTDSGRDYTF.

The chain links TRBV7-8 to TRBJ2-7; D uncertain. CDR1 is SGHVS and CDR2 is FQNEAQ in the germline V gene. The V end lost 3 bases, the J end lost 0 bases, and 0 bases lay between the germline ends. CDR3 length: 11 amino acids. The CDR3 sequence is CASSFSYEQYF. For the CDR3, the DNA is TGTGCCAGCAGCTTCTCCTACGAGCAGTACTTC.

This sequence joins TRBV6-5 and TRBJ2-5; no firm D call. The CDR3 has 11 amino acids. The germline V and J ends were trimmed by 2 bases and 7 bases, with 5 bases remaining between them. Germline assignment: CDR1 MNHEY and CDR2 SVGAGI. The CDR3 DNA reads TGTGCCAGCAGTTACGGTGGGACCCAGTACTTC. It encodes CASSYGGTQYF.

The chain joins TRBV30 to TRBJ2-7; D remains unclear. The CDR3 consists of 13 residues. Germline CDR1 is GTSNPN and CDR2 is SVGIG (reference sequence). Trimming stripped 3 bases from V and 2 bases from J, with 11 bases between. The CDR3 is CAWRPQGTYEQYF. The DNA of the CDR3 is TGTGCCTGGAGGCCGCAAGGGACCTACGAGCAGTACTTC.

The chain combines TRBV5-1 with TRBJ2-7; D not resolved. Trimming removed 0 bases at V and 3 bases at J, with 10 bases between. CDR3 length: 14 residues. Germline V gene data show CDR1 as SGHRS and CDR2 as YFSETQ. The CDR3 DNA reads TGCGCCAGCAGCTTGGACAGTGGGGACTACGAGCAGTACTTC. As protein: CASSLDSGDYEQYF.

This chain links TRBV9 with TRBJ2-5; no definite D call. Germline-derived CDR1 and CDR2 are SGDLS and YYNGEE. Between the trimmed V and J ends, which lost 1 base and 5 bases, there was a span of 15 bases. The CDR3 contains 15 residues. The CDR3 nucleotides read TGTGCCAGCAGCGTACTCGGAAGCCTAAGGGAGACCCAGTACTTC. It is translated as CASSVLGSLRETQYF.

CDR3 DNA sequence: TGCAGCGTTGAACAGGACTCTAACTATGGCTACACCTTC. It specifies CSVEQDSNYGYTF. The chain carries TRBV29-1 and TRBJ1-2; D not resolved. V was pared by 2 bases and J by 0 bases, with 7 bases between. Germline V CDR1 and CDR2: SQVTM, ANQGSEA. This CDR3 is 13 amino acids long.

This clone was counted between two and nine times. The genes are TRBV19 and TRBJ2-7; TRBD2 aligns across 11 bases. The CDR3 is made up of 13 amino acids. Germline lookup yields CDR1 LNHDA and CDR2 SQIVND (reference sequence). The V segment lost 5 bases and the J segment 4 bases; nucleotides outside the gene matches: 1. CDR3 loop: CASSLAGGYEQYF. As DNA, the CDR3 is TGTGCCAGTAGTCTAGCGGGGGGATACGAGCAGTACTTC.

This clone appeared a few times. CDR3 in amino acids: CASSLGQGETDTQYF. The CDR3 coding sequence is TGCGCCAGCAGTTTGGGACAGGGGGAGACAGATACGCAGTATTTT. The chain recombines TRBV10-1 with TRBJ2-3; TRBD1 agrees at 11 bases. Germline V gene data show CDR1 as WNHNN and CDR2 as SYGVQD (reference sequence). V shed 5 bases, J shed 3 bases, and the junction held 4 bases outside the gene matches. The CDR3 contains 15 residues.

This clone was recorded only once. The CDR3 DNA reads TGTGCCAGCAGTATGACAGGCCTCTCTGGAAACACCATATATTTT. It translates to CASSMTGLSGNTIYF. The chain joins TRBV27 to TRBJ1-3; TRBD1 is a possible D gene (6 bases). The V gene's germline CDR1 is MNHEY and CDR2 SMNVEV (reference sequence). V gave up 5 bases and J gave up 0 bases, with 11 bases separating them. The CDR3 is 15 amino acids.

The chain uses TRBV7-9 and TRBJ2-7; D is unclear. V dropped 6 bases and J dropped 3 bases, with 18 bases sitting between them. The CDR3 totals 15 residues. The germline V gene has CDR1 SEHNR and CDR2 FQNEAQ (reference sequence). CDR3 region: CASSPGSWVFYEQYF. Written as DNA, the CDR3 is TGTGCCAGCAGTCCCGGATCATGGGTGTTCTACGAGCAGTACTTC.

This clone was found once. This chain connects TRBV30 to TRBJ2-7; tentative D call: TRBD1 (5 bases). This CDR3 is 11 amino acids long. Trimming removed 3 bases from V and 3 bases from J, with 6 bases in between. Germline V gene lookup returns CDR1 GTSNPN and CDR2 SVGIG (reference sequence). This CDR3 reads CAWSDSYEQYF. DNA of the CDR3: TGTGCCTGGAGCGACAGCTACGAGCAGTACTTC.

The V and J genes are TRBV9 and TRBJ2-3; perhaps TRBD2 as D (6 bases). The germline gives CDR1 SGDLS, CDR2 YYNGEE. Trimming left V 0 bases short and J 1 base short, with 9 bases between. The CDR3 totals 15 residues. The CDR3 sequence is CASSVVSSGTDTQYF. The CDR3 nucleotides are TGTGCCAGCAGCGTAGTGTCTAGCGGCACAGATACGCAGTATTTT. Filled out from reference TRBV9 and TRBJ2-3, the complete variable domain reads DSGVTQTPKHLITATGQRVTLRCSPRSGDLSVYWYQQSLDQGLQFLIQYYNGEERAKGNILERFSAQQFPDLHSELNLSSLELGDSALYFCASSVVSSGTDTQYFGPGTRLTVL.

DNA for the CDR3: TGTGCCAGCAGTGTCTCTGACAGGGGCCCCTACGAGCAGTACTTC. Its protein is CASSVSDRGPYEQYF. The gene calls are TRBV6-1 and TRBJ2-7, with TRBD1 matching 8 bases. The CDR3 has 15 residues. V lost 4 bases to trimming and J lost 2 bases; unmatched junction nucleotides: 7. From germline, CDR1 is MNHNS and CDR2 SASEGT.

This clone was seen a few times. The rearrangement links TRBV11-2 to TRBJ2-5; D call uncertain. The CDR3 runs 13 residues. The ends were cut back, 5 bases at V and 1 base at J, with 8 bases in the middle. CDR1 is SGHAT and CDR2 is FQNNGV in the germline V gene. The CDR3 sequence: CASSPPSQETQYF. DNA of the CDR3: TGTGCCAGCAGCCCCCCTTCCCAAGAGACCCAGTACTTC. The full variable domain, its missing parts supplied by reference TRBV11-2 and TRBJ2-5, is EAGVAQSPRYKIIEKRQSVAFWCNPISGHATLYWYQQILGQGPKLLIQFQNNGVVDDSQLPKDRFSAERLKGVDSTLKIQPAKLEDSAVYLCASSPPSQETQYFGPGTRLLVL.

This clone has only one observation. The V gene is TRBV30, the J gene TRBJ1-1; 9 nucleotides agree with TRBD1. CDR1 and CDR2 from the germline V gene are GTSNPN and SVGIG (reference sequence). The CDR3 runs 16 residues. Germline trimming cut 2 bases from V and 5 bases from J; bases unmatched to any gene: 12. The CDR3 here is CAWSTQHRGPRTEAFF. The CDR3 region has the DNA TGTGCCTGGAGTACTCAGCACAGGGGGCCTAGGACTGAAGCTTTCTTT.

V gene TRBV5-1 combines with J gene TRBJ2-1, with a possible D match to TRBD1 (6 bases). CDR1 is SGHRS and CDR2 is YFSETQ in the germline V gene. The CDR3 is made up of 14 amino acids. Trimming cost V 2 bases and J 5 bases, with 11 bases left between them. CDR3 coding DNA: TGCGCCAGCAGCTTTGGGACAACCCACAATGAGCAGTTCTTC. Translating gives CASSFGTTHNEQFF.